The entry below describes one TCR beta chain. Its antigen target is currently unknown. The data derive from a study of cytomegalovirus exposure and HLA in healthy donors (dated by TCRdb to about 2017). With regard to the full study: An earlier analysis of 587 of the donors reported approximately 260 Gb of sequence data and roughly 120 million unique TCR beta sequences obtained from around 170 million T cells. About 280 gigabases of sequencing data and around 85 million unique TCR sequences made up an early release that covered approximately 620 HLA-typed donors. Among the roughly 400 genotyped donors, around 81% belonged to the genetic ancestry cluster associated with self-reported Caucasian donors. The study aimed to test whether cataloging public T cell receptors could reveal signatures of past pathogen exposure. Using immunosequencing, the study profiled T cell repertoires from fewer than 850 subjects and related those repertoires to cytomegalovirus serostatus. Besides the first cohort of approximately 710 subjects, a separate validation cohort made up of around 120 different subjects was used. High-throughput TCR immunosequencing, statistical association of individual TCRs with disease status, and machine learning were combined to predict cytomegalovirus infection status. In a later analysis, previously published TCR beta repertoires from fewer than 750 donors were re-analyzed and high-resolution HLA genotyping was added so that TCR occurrence patterns could be studied. Rather than using new phenotypic data, the later analysis identified candidate immune exposures from TCR beta sequences and from how often those sequences occurred across donors. An earlier analysis of 587 of the donors used high-throughput TCR beta sequencing to judge whether each TCR beta V gene segment behaved as functional or pseudogenic. Donor age, sex, ethnicity and CMV serostatus were compiled together with the repertoire data. A later genetic analysis took genome-wide SNP genotypes for about three fifths of the 666 donors and used that subset as a discovery cohort. All discovery cohort repertoires had been generated using a single sequencing platform. Class I and class II HLA loci were covered by the typing at four-digit resolution. The number of donors typed differed by locus, with about 629-640 for A, B, C, DRB1 and DQB1, roughly 520 for DQA1, nearly 610 for DPA1, and around 450 for DPB1. Several DR-DQ haplotypes were handled as single units for association and clustering because linkage in the cohort was strong. On average, about 240,000 unique TCR beta nucleotide sequences were sequenced per donor among 300 to 500 genotyped donors of the cohort, with 15% to 20% of those sequences being non-productive.

Receptor libraries were prepared by the immunoSEQ multiplex PCR assay. A mixture of 60 forward primers for TCR Vbeta segments and 13 reverse primers for TCR Jbeta segments was used in the multiplex PCR. Amplification of the CDR3 region of rearranged TCR beta genes was performed with a multiplex PCR assay on genomic DNA. The amplified TCR beta libraries were sequenced on the Illumina HiSeq System as 87-base-pair reads. From the authors' description of their analysis: A later analysis tallied roughly 80 million unique TCR beta chains across the 610 or so repertoires, and 10 million to 11 million of those chains were shared by two or more donors. A nearest-neighbor algorithm error-corrected the raw reads and collapsed the reads into unique sequences, merging closely related sequences to remove PCR and sequencing errors. To assign V, D and J gene segments, CDR3 sequences were aligned to IMGT reference sequences. For a sequence to be retained, a match of at least six nucleotides was required to both a V gene segment and a J gene segment. Rearrangements were called productive when the CDR3 lacked stop codons and stayed in frame with V and J; all others were non-productive. Following IMGT convention, CDR3 was defined as the stretch from the second conserved V-encoded cysteine to the conserved J-encoded phenylalanine. The earlier analysis of some 540 of the donors excluded any sequence lacking an unambiguous match to a single V gene segment. In an earlier analysis of several hundred of the donors, V segments were called functional above 56.7% productive rearrangements and were called segregating when the between-donor standard deviation exceeded 5%. A statistical classification framework was developed to diagnose cytomegalovirus status using the catalog of TCR beta chain sequences. V and J gene assignment, in a later analysis, came from comparing TCR nucleotide sequences with IMGT/GENE-DB human TR gene sequences. The TCRdist pipeline was used in a later analysis to assign CDR3 sequences and most-parsimonious VDJ recombination scenarios. In a later analysis, each TCR beta chain was defined by its CDR3 amino acid sequence together with its V-gene family, and reads lacking a unique V-gene family were excluded. A later analysis removed 592 highly shared, low-generation-probability nucleotide sequences to deal with suspected cross-contamination and a sequencing artifact. For each public chain, a later analysis derived a clonal expansion index from normalized ranks of inferred template counts within each repertoire. Generation probabilities in a later analysis came from a VDJ recombination model fitted to out-of-frame rearrangements, and those results were checked against IGoR. A later analysis scored TCR-TCR, TCR-HLA and TCR-CMV co-occurrence with hypergeometric tests, applying a repertoire-size bias correction to TCR pairs. In a later analysis, false discovery rates were estimated by permuting HLA or CMV assignments 20 times. A later analysis grouped co-occurring TCRs with DBSCAN, adding TCRdist sequence similarity when clustering within HLA-allele-positive subsets. For co-occurrence clustering, repertoires with fewer than 30,000 or more than 120,000 public chains were excluded, along with several repertoires with anomalous nucleotide sharing. This immuneACCESS table, as held by TCRdb, lists in-frame sequences with V and J called but not all clones. Of the missing ones, under half trace to an unresolved V gene in checked studies; the others have no known cause. For V, J and clone size, that table is used; D and trimming come from the DNA. The sample table records 150,000 to 200,000 clones. Over 1% of the sample goes to the ten largest clones.

What the work shows at the level of the full study, not this receptor alone: Linkage disequilibrium might explain the correlated functional status among segregating V segments, but an unknown experimental factor could not be excluded. The earlier analysis of 587 of the donors excluded fewer than 20 rarely observed V segments, including chromosome 9 orphons, because counts were too low. In a later analysis, HLA-associated TCR beta chains showed more clonal expansion and lower generation probabilities than non-associated chains that were equally common. Several of the top co-occurrence clusters appeared to be linked to parvovirus B19, influenza, CMV and Epstein-Barr virus, according to a later analysis. A cluster of highly shared sequence variants was judged likely to be a technical artifact of the sequencing pipeline. The cohort was sequenced for TCR beta chains only, and without alpha or paired-chain data the features that could be detected were limited. In an earlier analysis of 500 to 650 of the donors, most TCR beta V segments appeared in productive rearrangements about 87% or about 30% of the time, broadly matching IMGT annotations. It was suggested by the authors that the approach could potentially be generalized to other disease states and immunological phenotypes. V-gene and J-gene trimming of TCR beta chains was associated with a missense DCLRE1C variant in a later genetic analysis, and the association was replicated in an independent cohort. According to a later analysis, TCR association rates differed among HLA loci, with DRB1 alleles showing the most associated TCRs and HLA-C alleles showing the fewest. At a false discovery rate of 0.05, a later analysis linked around 15,000 TCR beta sequences to specific HLA alleles. Most TCR sequences were observed very rarely across donors, whereas some public TCRs were present in many individuals. Because the 87-base-pair reads could not distinguish some IMGT-functional V segments, including TRBV6-2 and TRBV6-3, those segments were excluded. The presence/absence analyses assumed that sequencing depth was roughly uniform across donors, and that assumption may not be true. Most CMV-associated TCR beta chains appeared to be HLA-restricted in a later analysis, and the HLA associations seemed to be driven largely by CMV exposure. The study listed around 160 TCR beta chains as associated with cytomegalovirus. When HLA alleles, especially DR and DQ, strongly co-occurred, TCR associations were difficult to assign to individual alleles. In a later genetic analysis, fewer N-insertions in productive TCRs were reported among donors in an Asian-associated ancestry cluster than the 666-donor mean. Because HLA typing was missing for some donors at each locus, association tests included only the typed subset. A further reported finding was that TCR beta sequences accurately predicted the HLA-A and HLA-B alleles for most subjects in the first cohort. The classifier was reported to diagnose cytomegalovirus status with high specificity and sensitivity in both the original and validation cohorts. Immune exposure information for the cohort was limited to CMV serostatus. In vitro tests confirmed that a few of the cytomegalovirus-associated TCR beta chains recognize cytomegalovirus antigens.

In total, roughly 710 healthy bone marrow donors made up the cohort. At the time of sampling, every cohort member was nominally healthy, though immune exposures that went unrecorded were likely present. The donor was CMV seronegative and belonged to the group of roughly 330 seronegative cohort members. A peripheral blood sample was provided by each donor, and peripheral blood mononuclear cells were used for TCR beta sequencing. Genomic DNA extraction from the blood cell samples was performed with the Qiagen DNeasy Blood Extraction Kit. Ends trimmed: V by 8 bases, J by 4 bases; bases unmatched to a gene: 6. Including cysteine and phenylalanine, the CDR3 has 15 amino acids. Just the 45-base CDR3 DNA is kept, in frame starting at base 1. Looking up the germline V gene yields CDR1 SNHLY and CDR2 FYNNEI.

The chain couples TRBV2 to TRBJ1-6; 9 of the junction bases match TRBD1. The TCR was taken from a woman aged 55-70 years in good health and CMV-seronegative. The specimen was PBMCs. The CDR3 is CASLGQGPYNSPLHF. The bases read TGTGCCAGCTTGGGACAGGGACCGTATAATTCACCCCTCCACTTT.